The entry that follows covers one T cell receptor beta chain sequence. This record comes from a study of control samples from healthy donors and cancer patients. Generated by immunoSEQ multiplex PCR, the TCRdb table keeps only in-frame clones and is missing some. The sample has about 110,000 clones; about 89% are singletons. Trimming cost V 0 bases and J 4 bases, with 9 bases left between them. The germline V gene has CDR1 LNHDA and CDR2 SQIVND (reference sequence). This CDR3 contains 15 residues. Sequences were obtained from blood. This TCR came from a woman between 45 and 65 years old in good health. This chain uses TRBV19 with TRBJ1-4; D perhaps matches TRBD1 (5 bases). The CDR3 region has the DNA TGTGCCAGTAGTATAGAAAGGGGCCGTAATGAAAAACTGTTTTTT. It yields the protein CASSIERGRNEKLFF.